This T cell receptor (beta chain) was identified in a study of identical twins. The study, taken as a whole, reports: In monozygotic twins, models underestimated the sharing of out-of-frame TCR alpha. Alpha sequences out of frame and shared by twins had excess low generation probability.

All donors were healthy Caucasians. A remark on this clonotype: The antigen is undetermined.

V was cut by 4 bases and J by 2 bases, with 7 bases left in between. The CDR3 totals 12 residues. Germline V gene sequence: CDR1 SQVTM, CDR2 ANQGSEA. Template switching introduced a universal primer site, and the cDNA bore unique molecular identifiers. TCRdb independently ran MiXCR on the 5' RACE reads; one entry per CDR3 protein. The data show around 340,000 distinct CDR3 sequences, with approximately 13% seen just once and approximately 7.5% held by the top ten. This same sample was also taken into another study, of yellow fever vaccine responses in identical twins.

The V and J genes are TRBV29-1 and TRBJ2-3; maybe TRBD1 (5 bases). The sequence was collected from a woman younger than 30 in good health. The sequenced material came from CD8+ T cells sorted from blood. The CDR3 reads CSVVGDTDTQYF. The CDR3 DNA is TGCAGCGTTGTAGGGGACACAGATACGCAGTATTTT.